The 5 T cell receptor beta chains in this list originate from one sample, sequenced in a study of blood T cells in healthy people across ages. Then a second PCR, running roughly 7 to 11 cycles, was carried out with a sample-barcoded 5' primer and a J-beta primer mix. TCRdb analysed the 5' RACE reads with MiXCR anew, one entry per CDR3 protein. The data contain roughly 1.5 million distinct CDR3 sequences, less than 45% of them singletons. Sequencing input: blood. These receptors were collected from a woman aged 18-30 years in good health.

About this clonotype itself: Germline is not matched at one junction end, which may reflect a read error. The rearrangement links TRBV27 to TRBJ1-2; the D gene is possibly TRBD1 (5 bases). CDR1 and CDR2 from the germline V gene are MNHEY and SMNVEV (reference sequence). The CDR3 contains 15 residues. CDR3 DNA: TGTTCCAGCAGTAACGACAGATTAGCTAACTATGGCTACACCTTC. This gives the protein CSSSNDRLANYGYTF.

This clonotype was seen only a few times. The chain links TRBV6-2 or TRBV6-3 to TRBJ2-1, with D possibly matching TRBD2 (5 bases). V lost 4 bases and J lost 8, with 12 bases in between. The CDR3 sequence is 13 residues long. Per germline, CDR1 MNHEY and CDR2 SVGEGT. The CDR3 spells CASSFEGPDEQFF. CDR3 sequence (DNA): TGTGCCAGCAGTTTTGAGGGTCCCGATGAGCAGTTCTTC.

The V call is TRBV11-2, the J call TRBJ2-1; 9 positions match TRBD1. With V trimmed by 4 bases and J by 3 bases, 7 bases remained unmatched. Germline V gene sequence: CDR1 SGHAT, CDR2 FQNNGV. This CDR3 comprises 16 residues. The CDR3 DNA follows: TGTGCCAGCAGCTCCCTCCGGACAGGGGACTACAATGAGCAGTTCTTC. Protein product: CASSSLRTGDYNEQFF.

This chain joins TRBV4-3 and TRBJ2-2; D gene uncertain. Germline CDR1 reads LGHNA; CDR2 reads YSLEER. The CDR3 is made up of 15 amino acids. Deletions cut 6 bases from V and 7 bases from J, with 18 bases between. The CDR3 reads CASSLKLSGSGELFF. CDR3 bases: TGCGCCAGCAGTCTCAAGTTGTCAGGCAGCGGGGAGCTGTTTTTT.

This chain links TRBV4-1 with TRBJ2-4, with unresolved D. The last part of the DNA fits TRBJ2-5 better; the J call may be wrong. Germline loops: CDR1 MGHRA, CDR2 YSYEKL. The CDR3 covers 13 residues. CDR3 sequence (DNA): TGCGCCAGCAGCCATGGGCTAGGGGAGACCCAGTACTTC. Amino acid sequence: CASSHGLGETQYF.